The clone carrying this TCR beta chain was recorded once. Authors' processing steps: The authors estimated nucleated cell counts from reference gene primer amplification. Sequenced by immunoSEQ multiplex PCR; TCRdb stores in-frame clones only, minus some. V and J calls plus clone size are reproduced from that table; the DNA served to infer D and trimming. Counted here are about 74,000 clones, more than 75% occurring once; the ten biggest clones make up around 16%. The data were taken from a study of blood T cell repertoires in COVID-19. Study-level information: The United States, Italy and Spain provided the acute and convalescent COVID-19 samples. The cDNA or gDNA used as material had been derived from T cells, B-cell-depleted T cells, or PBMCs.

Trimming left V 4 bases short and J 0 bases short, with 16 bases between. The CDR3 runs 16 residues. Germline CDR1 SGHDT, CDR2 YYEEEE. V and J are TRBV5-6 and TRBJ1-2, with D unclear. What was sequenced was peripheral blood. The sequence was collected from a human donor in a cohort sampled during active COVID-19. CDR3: CASSHLSSRANYGYTF. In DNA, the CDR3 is TGTGCCAGCAGCCACTTGAGTTCAAGAGCTAACTATGGCTACACCTTC.